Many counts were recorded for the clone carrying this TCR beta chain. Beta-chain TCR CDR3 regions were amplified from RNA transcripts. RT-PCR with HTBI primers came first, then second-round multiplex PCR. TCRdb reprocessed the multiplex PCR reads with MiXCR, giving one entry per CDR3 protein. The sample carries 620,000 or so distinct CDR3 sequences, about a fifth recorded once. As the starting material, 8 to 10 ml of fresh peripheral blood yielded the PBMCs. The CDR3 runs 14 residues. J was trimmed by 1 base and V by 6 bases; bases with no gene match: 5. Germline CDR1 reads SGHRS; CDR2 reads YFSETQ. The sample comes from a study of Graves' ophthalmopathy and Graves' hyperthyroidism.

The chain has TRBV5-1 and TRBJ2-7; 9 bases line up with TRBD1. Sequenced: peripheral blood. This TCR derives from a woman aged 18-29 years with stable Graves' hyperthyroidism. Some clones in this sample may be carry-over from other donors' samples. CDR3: CASTHGQGSYEQYF. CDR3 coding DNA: TGCGCCAGCACCCATGGACAGGGGTCCTACGAGCAGTACTTC.